This T cell receptor beta chain was sequenced in a study of shared clonotypes between healthy human individuals. This clone has just one count. Assay: immunoSEQ multiplex PCR; the TCRdb copy retains only in-frame clones and omits some. In the table there are about 2.3 million clones, around 90% of which are singletons. The receptor comes from a man between 18 and 29 years old in good health. Some clones in this sample may be carry-over from other donors' samples. Specimen: naive CD4+ T cells from PBMCs. Noted subset: CD45RA+ positively selected.

The CDR3 loop is CASSPFFRRDSRSSYEQYF. CDR3 nucleotide sequence: TGCGCCAGCAGCCCTTTTTTCCGCCGGGACTCGCGTTCATCCTACGAGCAGTACTTC. V usage is TRBV4-1 and J usage is TRBJ2-7, with D perhaps TRBD2 (6 bases). The V and J ends lost 4 bases and 1 base respectively, with 26 bases between them. The CDR3 contains 19 residues. Germline V lookup: CDR1 MGHRA, CDR2 YSYEKL.